The 11 T cell receptor beta chains given below trace back to one sample, sequenced in a study of naive and memory T cell subsets. Two oligonucleotides, mixed equimolar, formed the beta constant-region primer covering TRBC1 and TRBC2. The ligated cDNA underwent four PCR rounds using SP2 and nested alpha and beta constant-region primers. TCRdb re-analysed the UMI-ligation and nested PCR reads in MiXCR, keeping a single row per CDR3 protein. The data show just over 80,000 distinct CDR3 sequences, with 8% to 9.5% seen just once and 1.2% held by the top ten. Sequenced input: naive CD8+ T cells from blood. All receptors derive from a human donor in good health.

This clonotype was observed a few times. V is TRBV6-1 and J is TRBJ2-2; 14 bases match TRBD2. The germline V gene encodes CDR1 MNHNS and CDR2 SASEGT. Losses at the gene ends were 1 base for V and 0 bases for J; bases not matched to a gene: 7. The CDR3 covers 20 residues. DNA of the CDR3: TGTGCCAGCAGTGAAGGGGGACTAGCGGGAGACATGACGAACACCGGGGAGCTGTTTTTT. It yields the protein CASSEGGLAGDMTNTGELFF.

The chain recombines TRBV20-1 with TRBJ2-3; either TRBD1 or TRBD2 may fit D (5 bases each). In germline, CDR1 is DFQATT, CDR2 SNEGSKA (reference sequence). The CDR3 sequence is 14 residues long. Trimming took off 6 bases at V and 5 bases at J, with 18 bases between the two ends. Here the CDR3 reads CSAPPGLAKDTQYF. The CDR3 DNA reads TGCAGTGCCCCCCCGGGGCTAGCTAAAGATACGCAGTATTTT.

This clonotype was seen only a few times. V is TRBV7-6 and J is TRBJ2-1, with D possibly being TRBD2 (5 bases). The CDR3 contains 13 residues. Trimming took 1 base from V and 9 from J, leaving 10 bases between them. Germline values: CDR1 SGHVS, CDR2 FNYEAQ. This chain's CDR3 is CASSLGVEGEQFF. In DNA, the CDR3 is TGTGCCAGCAGCTTAGGTGTTGAGGGTGAGCAGTTCTTC.

This clonotype was counted at least ten times. V is TRBV5-1 and J is TRBJ1-2; D remains unclear. Germline V gene data show CDR1 as SGHRS and CDR2 as YFSETQ. Trimming cost V 0 bases and J 5 bases, with 14 bases left between them. The CDR3 loop spans 15 amino acids. The CDR3 DNA follows: TGCGCCAGCAGCTTGGATCTATCCCTACCTTATGGCTACACCTTC. Its translation: CASSLDLSLPYGYTF.

This chain connects TRBV20-1 to TRBJ2-6; no reliable D call. The V end lost 5 bases, the J end lost 0 bases, and 11 bases lay between the germline ends. Germline-derived CDR1 and CDR2 are DFQATT and SNEGSKA (reference sequence). This CDR3 comprises 15 residues. CDR3 protein: CSAVWVNSGANVLTF. The CDR3 DNA is TGCAGTGCTGTATGGGTGAACTCTGGGGCCAACGTCCTGACTTTC.

This clonotype was recorded at least ten times. The J gene is TRBJ2-1, the V gene TRBV6-2 or TRBV6-3, with TRBD2 matching over 9 bases. Germline values: CDR1 MNHEY, CDR2 SVGEGT. V shed 6 bases and J 9 bases; nucleotides not matched to a gene: 12. This CDR3 is built from 15 residues. The DNA for the CDR3 is TGTGCCAGCAGCCCTGTTGGTAGCGGGAGAGCTGAGCAGTTCTTC. Protein sequence: CASSPVGSGRAEQFF.

The chain carries TRBV7-9 and TRBJ2-6; no firm D call. Trimming pared 4 bases from V and 0 bases from J, leaving 13 bases between. The germline V gene encodes CDR1 SEHNR and CDR2 FQNEAQ (reference sequence). CDR3 length: 17 residues. The CDR3: CASSSHLGRSGANVLTF. The CDR3 DNA follows: TGTGCCAGCAGCTCGCACCTGGGCCGCTCTGGGGCCAACGTCCTGACTTTC.

This clonotype was detected ten times or more. The genes are TRBV28 and TRBJ2-1; no clear D. This CDR3 is 13 amino acids long. Looked up from germline, CDR1 is MDHEN and CDR2 is SYDVKM. Trimming took 1 base from V and 10 from J, leaving 11 bases between them. Here the CDR3 reads CASSLSLYTEQFF. The CDR3 DNA sequence: TGTGCCAGCAGTTTATCTTTGTATACAGAGCAGTTCTTC. Full variable domain (outside the CDR3, taken from reference TRBV28 and TRBJ2-1): DVKVTQSSRYLVKRTGEKVFLECVQDMDHENMFWYRQDPGLGLRLIYFSYDVKMKEKGDIPEGYSVSREKKERFSLILESASTNQTSMYLCASSLSLYTEQFFGPGTRLTVL.

This clonotype appeared many times. J is TRBJ2-3 and V is TRBV4-1; D could derive from TRBD1 or TRBD2 (5 bases each). Trimming left V 4 bases short and J 0 bases short, with 11 bases between. The CDR3 loop spans 15 amino acids. Germline CDR1 reads MGHRA; CDR2 reads YSYEKL. The CDR3 DNA sequence: TGCGCCAGCAGCCGGGACGGGGTGAGCACAGATACGCAGTATTTT. This sequence encodes CASSRDGVSTDTQYF.

This clonotype was found a few times. The rearrangement joins TRBV28 to TRBJ2-7; D is unclear. The germline gives CDR1 MDHEN, CDR2 SYDVKM. CDR3 length: 14 residues. Trimming took 4 bases from V and 0 from J, leaving 10 bases between them. The CDR3 nucleotides are TGTGCCAGCAGTTCCCTCCTAGTCTCCTACGAGCAGTACTTC. Protein product: CASSSLLVSYEQYF.

This clonotype was counted ten times or more. This sequence joins TRBV4-1 and TRBJ2-4; 9 bases match TRBD2. Per the germline V gene, CDR1 is MGHRA and CDR2 is YSYEKL. J lost 8 bases, V lost 1 base, and 3 bases had no gene match. There are 14 residues in the CDR3. CDR3 region: CASSQGGREDIQYF. Here the CDR3 DNA reads TGCGCCAGCAGCCAAGGCGGGAGGGAGGACATTCAGTACTTC.